A selection of T cell receptor beta chains follows, all from one sample in a study of vaccination and CD4 T cells after COVID-19. From the PCR reads, TCRdb called clonotypes with MiXCR, one entry per CDR3 protein. The sample records approximately 20,000 distinct CDR3 sequences, around two fifths being singletons. Antigen specificity for these receptors is unknown. What was sequenced was cultured CD4+ T cells from blood. The receptors derive from a human donor with COVID-19. Both conserved end residues are part of each CDR3. The order of the fields is D gene, clone size, V gene, J gene, CDR3 DNA, CDR3 protein. D genes are given only for firm matches. Size is stated for part of the rows, as once, few or many counts, or as a class when the clone is expanded.

d_call: NA; clone_size: NA; v_call: TRBV6-1; j_call: TRBJ2-7; cdr3_nt: TGTGCCAGCAGCTCCCTTATCGACCCGGGTGAGCAGTACTTC; cdr3_aa: CASSSLIDPGEQYF
d_call: TRBD2; clone_size: NA; v_call: TRBV20-1; j_call: TRBJ2-7; cdr3_nt: TGCAGTGCTAAGGGAGGACTAGGAAAATACGAGCAGTACTTC; cdr3_aa: CSAKGGLGKYEQYF
d_call: NA; clone_size: NA; v_call: TRBV9; j_call: TRBJ1-6; cdr3_nt: TGTGCCAGCAGCGTACGGGGGGCGTCCTATAATTCACCCCTCCACTTT; cdr3_aa: CASSVRGASYNSPLHF
d_call: TRBD2; clone_size: NA; v_call: TRBV19; j_call: TRBJ2-5; cdr3_nt: TGTGCCAGTAGTGGGGGACTAGCCACAGAGACCCAGTACTTC; cdr3_aa: CASSGGLATETQYF
d_call: NA; clone_size: NA; v_call: TRBV19; j_call: TRBJ2-5; cdr3_nt: TGTGCCAGTAGTATAAGCCTGCCAGGGTACGAGACCCAGTACTTC; cdr3_aa: CASSISLPGYETQYF
d_call: TRBD2; clone_size: NA; v_call: TRBV5-1; j_call: TRBJ2-5; cdr3_nt: TGCGCCAGCATCCCGGGACTAGCCGGAGGGGAAGAGACCCAGTACTTC; cdr3_aa: CASIPGLAGGEETQYF
d_call: NA; clone_size: NA; v_call: TRBV6-1; j_call: TRBJ1-2; cdr3_nt: TGTGCCAGCGGTCTCACAAGTTATGGCTACACCTTC; cdr3_aa: CASGLTSYGYTF
d_call: TRBD1; clone_size: NA; v_call: TRBV7-3; j_call: TRBJ2-3; cdr3_nt: TGTGCCAGCAGCCTGAGGACAGGGGGAGATACGCAGTATTTT; cdr3_aa: CASSLRTGGDTQYF
d_call: NA; clone_size: few; v_call: TRBV10-1; j_call: TRBJ2-7; cdr3_nt: TGCGCCAGCTCAAAGGTCGGGGGTCGGTACGAGCAGTACTTC; cdr3_aa: CASSKVGGRYEQYF
d_call: NA; clone_size: few; v_call: TRBV5-5; j_call: TRBJ1-5; cdr3_nt: TGTGCCAGCAGTTTAACCTCCCAAGTGGGCGGTAGATCTAATCAGCCCCAGCATTTT; cdr3_aa: CASSLTSQVGGRSNQPQHF
d_call: TRBD2; clone_size: NA; v_call: TRBV5-4; j_call: TRBJ2-7; cdr3_nt: TGTGCCAGCAGCTCGCCTAGCGGGGGCCCCTACGAGCAGTACTTC; cdr3_aa: CASSSPSGGPYEQYF
d_call: NA; clone_size: few; v_call: TRBV30; j_call: TRBJ1-2; cdr3_nt: TGTGCCTGGACTTCGGGGAACGGCTATGGCTACACCTTC; cdr3_aa: CAWTSGNGYGYTF
d_call: TRBD2; clone_size: few; v_call: TRBV20-1; j_call: TRBJ2-3; cdr3_nt: TGCAGTGCTAGCCCAGCGGGGTCGACAGATACGCAGTATTTT; cdr3_aa: CSASPAGSTDTQYF
d_call: NA; clone_size: NA; v_call: TRBV7-3; j_call: TRBJ2-7; cdr3_nt: TGTGCCAGCAGCACCTTCGACGGCTACGAGCAGTACTTC; cdr3_aa: CASSTFDGYEQYF
d_call: NA; clone_size: NA; v_call: TRBV10-2; j_call: TRBJ2-1; cdr3_nt: TGCGCCAGCAGTGTCCAGGGGTCTCGGTCGAATGAGCAGTTCTTC; cdr3_aa: CASSVQGSRSNEQFF
d_call: NA; clone_size: NA; v_call: TRBV6-1; j_call: TRBJ2-5; cdr3_nt: TGTGCCAGCAGTGGGGGTAGTCAAGAGACCCAGTACTTC; cdr3_aa: CASSGGSQETQYF
d_call: NA; clone_size: few; v_call: TRBV6-1; j_call: TRBJ2-7; cdr3_nt: TGTGCCAGCAGTGAACCAACAGGGCCGGGGGAGCAGCACTTC; cdr3_aa: CASSEPTGPGEQHF
d_call: TRBD2; clone_size: few; v_call: TRBV20-1; j_call: TRBJ2-1; cdr3_nt: TGCAGTGCGGCCGGGACTAGCCTCAATGAGCAGTTCTTC; cdr3_aa: CSAAGTSLNEQFF
d_call: NA; clone_size: NA; v_call: TRBV24-1; j_call: TRBJ1-1; cdr3_nt: TGTGCCACCAGTGATTCCCGTCTGAAGGGTATTGAAGCTTTCTTT; cdr3_aa: CATSDSRLKGIEAFF
d_call: NA; clone_size: NA; v_call: TRBV27; j_call: TRBJ2-7; cdr3_nt: TGTGCCAGCAGTTCTTGGGAAGAGACCTACGAGCAGTACTTC; cdr3_aa: CASSSWEETYEQYF
d_call: NA; clone_size: NA; v_call: TRBV4-1; j_call: TRBJ1-2; cdr3_nt: TGCGCCAGCAGCCAAGAAGGAGGGGCACCGCCCGGCTACACCTTC; cdr3_aa: CASSQEGGAPPGYTF
d_call: NA; clone_size: once; v_call: TRBV5-6; j_call: TRBJ2-4; cdr3_nt: TGTGCCAGCAGCGTGGACCGACTAGCCAAAAACATTCAGTACTTC; cdr3_aa: CASSVDRLAKNIQYF
d_call: TRBD1; clone_size: NA; v_call: TRBV20-1; j_call: TRBJ2-7; cdr3_nt: TGCAGTGCTAGACCTAACAGACAGGGCTACGAGCAGTACTTC; cdr3_aa: CSARPNRQGYEQYF
d_call: TRBD1; clone_size: NA; v_call: TRBV6-1; j_call: TRBJ1-6; cdr3_nt: TGTGCCAGCAAGCAGGGGGTCGGGTCCTCTAATTCACCCCTCCACTTT; cdr3_aa: CASKQGVGSSNSPLHF
d_call: NA; clone_size: once; v_call: TRBV27; j_call: TRBJ1-6; cdr3_nt: TGTGCCAGCAGTTTAGGGGCGCTGGGTAATTCACCCCTCCACTTT; cdr3_aa: CASSLGALGNSPLHF
d_call: TRBD2; clone_size: NA; v_call: TRBV4-2; j_call: TRBJ2-5; cdr3_nt: TGTGCCAGCAGCCCTCGGGACCGGGGGGAAGAGACCCAGTACTTC; cdr3_aa: CASSPRDRGEETQYF
d_call: NA; clone_size: NA; v_call: TRBV12-5; j_call: TRBJ2-7; cdr3_nt: TGTGCTAGTGGTTATACGGATGAGCAGTACTTC; cdr3_aa: CASGYTDEQYF
d_call: NA; clone_size: few; v_call: TRBV7-2; j_call: TRBJ2-3; cdr3_nt: TGTGCCAGCAGCTTTAGCCAGGGAGATACGCAGTATTTT; cdr3_aa: CASSFSQGDTQYF
d_call: TRBD1; clone_size: NA; v_call: TRBV5-6; j_call: TRBJ1-6; cdr3_nt: TGTGCCAGCAGCTCCAGACAGGGGGCGGTCGCCGATTCACCCCTCCACTTT; cdr3_aa: CASSSRQGAVADSPLHF